The rows below give T cell receptor beta chains drawn from one sample of a study of shared clonotypes between healthy human individuals. The data were produced by immunoSEQ multiplex PCR, yet TCRdb's version contains in-frame clones alone and is incomplete. The table records roughly 2,000,000 clones, around 95% of them present only once. Sequenced input: naive CD8+ T cells from PBMCs. The receptors stem from a man aged 18 to 29 in good health. Some clones in this sample may be carry-over from other donors' samples. The CDR3 runs from the conserved cysteine through the conserved F or W. The D gene is left open where the match is weak. Clone size, where shown, is once, few, many, or a class for clones that have expanded.

TGTGCCAGCAGCTTGTGGGGGCCTTCCTACGAGCAGTACTTC	CASSLWGPSYEQYF	TRBV5-8	.	TRBJ2-7	14	.
TGTGCCAGCAGTTATAAAACAGGGGGTGACAACAATGAGCAGTTCTTC	CASSYKTGGDNNEQFF	TRBV28	.	TRBJ2-1	16	TRBD1
TGTGCCAGCACCTTACGAAGTCTCCAAGAGACCCAGTACTTC	CASTLRSLQETQYF	TRBV28	.	TRBJ2-5	14	.
TGTGCCTGCTTTGGTAACAGGGAAGGGGCCAACGTCCTGACTTTC	CACFGNREGANVLTF	TRBV30	.	TRBJ2-6	15	.
TGTGCCAGCAGCCAAGTCACCTCGACTCATCGTATCACAGATACGCAGTATTTT	CASSQVTSTHRITDTQYF	TRBV4-2	once	TRBJ2-3	18	.
TGTGCCAGTAGTGCCGGACAGGGGGGGTTTAGTCAGCCCCAGCATTTT	CASSAGQGGFSQPQHF	TRBV19	.	TRBJ1-5	16	TRBD1
TGTGCCAGCAGTTATTACGGGGGGCGAGACGGGGAGCTGTTTTTT	CASSYYGGRDGELFF	TRBV6-5	.	TRBJ2-2	15	.
TGTGCCAGCAGTGGCCCGGGTCCTATGGGAGAGACCCAGTACTTC	CASSGPGPMGETQYF	TRBV6-1	.	TRBJ2-5	15	.
TGTGCCTGGATGGTCCACACCGGGGAGCTGTTTTTT	CAWMVHTGELFF	TRBV30	.	TRBJ2-2	12	.
TGTGCCAGCTCACGCGGGGACAGATCCTCCTACAATGAGCAGTTCTTC	CASSRGDRSSYNEQFF	TRBV18	.	TRBJ2-1	16	.
TGTGCCAGCCGGGAGGGGACAGGGGGCGCTTTGTCTTACGAGCAGTACTTC	CASREGTGGALSYEQYF	TRBV27	.	TRBJ2-7	17	TRBD1
TGTGCCAGCAGTTTGGGGGTACCCGACACCTCGGCCTACGAGCAGTACTTC	CASSLGVPDTSAYEQYF	TRBV28	.	TRBJ2-7	17	.
TGTGCCAGCAGAACGGGGGGTACAGAGACCCAGTACTTC	CASRTGGTETQYF	TRBV6-5	.	TRBJ2-5	13	TRBD2
TGTGCCAGCAGTCAACACCGACAGGCCTACAATGAGCAGTTCTTC	CASSQHRQAYNEQFF	TRBV27	.	TRBJ2-1	15	.
TGCAGCGTCCTTGGGACTAGCGGAAACACCGGGGAGCTGTTTTTT	CSVLGTSGNTGELFF	TRBV29-1	.	TRBJ2-2	15	TRBD2
TGTGCCAGCAGCTTATGGACAGGGGTAAATGAAAAACTGTTTTTT	CASSLWTGVNEKLFF	TRBV13	.	TRBJ1-4	15	TRBD1
TGTGCCAGCAGCGGAGGACGAACGGAGCAGTACTTC	CASSGGRTEQYF	TRBV9	.	TRBJ2-7	12	.
TGTGCCAGCAGCCGACAGCCGAGGGGCACCGGGGAGCTGTTTTTT	CASSRQPRGTGELFF	TRBV7-9	.	TRBJ2-2	15	.
TGTGCCAGCAGCCACACAGATACGCAGTATTTT	CASSHTDTQYF	TRBV5-4	.	TRBJ2-3	11	.
TGTGCCAGCAGCCCAGACAATCAGCCCCAGCATTTT	CASSPDNQPQHF	TRBV7-9	.	TRBJ1-5	12	.
TGTGCCAGCAGCTTAGGTTTGGGGCGCGAGCAGTACTTC	CASSLGLGREQYF	TRBV11-2	.	TRBJ2-7	13	.
TGCAGCGCCGTGGGGGGTTCCTATGGCTACACCTTC	CSAVGGSYGYTF	TRBV29-1	.	TRBJ1-2	12	.
TGCAGCGTTACCCCGACCGGGACAGGGGGCTACACCGGGGAGCTGTTTTTT	CSVTPTGTGGYTGELFF	TRBV29-1	.	TRBJ2-2	17	TRBD1
TGCGCCAGACAACCGGACAATCTATTCTACGAGCAGTACTTC	CARQPDNLFYEQYF	TRBV10-1	.	TRBJ2-7	14	.
TGTGCCAGCAGCTTGGCGAATAACTATGGCTACACCTTC	CASSLANNYGYTF	TRBV5-6	.	TRBJ1-2	13	.
TGCGCCAGCAGTTCGCCAGGGTTAGGCTACACCTTC	CASSSPGLGYTF	TRBV5-1	.	TRBJ1-2	12	.
TGTGCCAGTAGCATTGTACTAGCGTTCGACGAGCAGTACTTC	CASSIVLAFDEQYF	TRBV19	.	TRBJ2-7	14	TRBD2
TGTGCCAGCAAAATTACCGGGGCAGGGCGACAAGCTTTCTTT	CASKITGAGRQAFF	TRBV6-1	.	TRBJ1-1	14	.